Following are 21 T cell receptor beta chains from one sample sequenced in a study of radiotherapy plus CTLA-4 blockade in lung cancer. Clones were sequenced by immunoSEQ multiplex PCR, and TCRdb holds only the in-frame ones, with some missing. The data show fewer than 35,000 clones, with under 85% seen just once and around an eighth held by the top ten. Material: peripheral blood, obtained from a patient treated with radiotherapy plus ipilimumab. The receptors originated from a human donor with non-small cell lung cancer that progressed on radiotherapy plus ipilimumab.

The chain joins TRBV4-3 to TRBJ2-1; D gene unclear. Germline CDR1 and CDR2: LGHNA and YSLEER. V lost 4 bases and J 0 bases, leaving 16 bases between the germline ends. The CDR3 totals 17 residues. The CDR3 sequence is CASSPASTGSSYNEQFF. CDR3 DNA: TGCGCCAGCAGCCCCGCATCGACTGGAAGCTCCTACAATGAGCAGTTCTTC.

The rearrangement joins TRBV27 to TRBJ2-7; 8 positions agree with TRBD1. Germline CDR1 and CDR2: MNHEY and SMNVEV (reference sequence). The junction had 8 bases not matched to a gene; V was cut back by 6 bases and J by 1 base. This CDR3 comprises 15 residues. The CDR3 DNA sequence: TGTGCCAGCAGCACCCAGGGGGCGAGGTCCTACGAGCAGTACTTC. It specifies CASSTQGARSYEQYF.

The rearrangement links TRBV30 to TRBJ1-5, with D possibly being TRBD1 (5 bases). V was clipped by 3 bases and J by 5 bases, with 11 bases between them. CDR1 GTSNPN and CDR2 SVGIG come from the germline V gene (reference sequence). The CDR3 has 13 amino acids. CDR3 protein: CAWSMLGDQPQHF. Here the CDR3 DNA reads TGTGCCTGGAGCATGTTAGGGGATCAGCCCCAGCATTTT.

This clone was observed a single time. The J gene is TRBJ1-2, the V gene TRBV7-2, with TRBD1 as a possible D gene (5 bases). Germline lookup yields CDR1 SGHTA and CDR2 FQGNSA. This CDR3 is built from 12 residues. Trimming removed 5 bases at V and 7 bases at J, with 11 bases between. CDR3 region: CASSLQGPGYTF. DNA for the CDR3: TGTGCCAGCAGCCTTCAGGGTCCTGGCTACACCTTC.

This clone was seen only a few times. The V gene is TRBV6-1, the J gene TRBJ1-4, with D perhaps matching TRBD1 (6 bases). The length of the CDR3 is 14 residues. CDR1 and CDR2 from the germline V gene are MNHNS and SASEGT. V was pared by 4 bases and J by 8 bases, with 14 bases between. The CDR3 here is CASSVAGAREKLFF. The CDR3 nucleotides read TGTGCCAGCAGTGTCGCGGGGGCGCGGGAAAAACTGTTTTTT.

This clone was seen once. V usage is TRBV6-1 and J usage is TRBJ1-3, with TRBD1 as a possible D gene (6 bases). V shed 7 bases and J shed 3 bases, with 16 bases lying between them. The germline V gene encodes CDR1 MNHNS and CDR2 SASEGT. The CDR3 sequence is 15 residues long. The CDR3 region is CASIIGGGFGNTIYF. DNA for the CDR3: TGTGCCAGCATCATAGGGGGGGGGTTTGGAAACACCATATATTTT.

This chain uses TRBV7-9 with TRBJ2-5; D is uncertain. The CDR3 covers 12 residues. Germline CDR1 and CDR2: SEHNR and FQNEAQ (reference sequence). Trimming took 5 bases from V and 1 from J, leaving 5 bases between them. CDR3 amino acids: CASSRVQETQYF. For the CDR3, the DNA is TGTGCCAGCAGCCGGGTCCAAGAGACCCAGTACTTC.

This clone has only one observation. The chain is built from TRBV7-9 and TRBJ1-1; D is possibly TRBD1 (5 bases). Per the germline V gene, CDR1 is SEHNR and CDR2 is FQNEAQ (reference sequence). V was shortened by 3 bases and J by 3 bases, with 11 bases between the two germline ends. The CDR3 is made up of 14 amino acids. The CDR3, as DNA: TGTGCCAGCAGCTTTGGGGGGTCGGACACTGAAGCTTTCTTT. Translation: CASSFGGSDTEAFF.

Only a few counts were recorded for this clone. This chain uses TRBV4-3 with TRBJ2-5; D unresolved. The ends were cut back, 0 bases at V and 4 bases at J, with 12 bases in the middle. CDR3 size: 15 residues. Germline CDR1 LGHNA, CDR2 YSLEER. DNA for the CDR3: TGCGCCAGCAGCCAAGATTCGAGTCTGGGAGAGACCCAGTACTTC. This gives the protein CASSQDSSLGETQYF.

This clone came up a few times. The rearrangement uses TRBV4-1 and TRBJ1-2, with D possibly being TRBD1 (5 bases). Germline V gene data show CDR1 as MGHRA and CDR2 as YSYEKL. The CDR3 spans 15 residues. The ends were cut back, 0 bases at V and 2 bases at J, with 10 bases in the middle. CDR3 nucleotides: TGCGCCAGCAGCCAAGAGGTTAGGGGCAACTATGGCTACACCTTC. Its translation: CASSQEVRGNYGYTF.

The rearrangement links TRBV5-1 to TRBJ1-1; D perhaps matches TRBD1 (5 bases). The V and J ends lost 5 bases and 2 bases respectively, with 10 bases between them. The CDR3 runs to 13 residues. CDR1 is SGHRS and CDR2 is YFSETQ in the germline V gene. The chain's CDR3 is CASRGEGNTEAFF. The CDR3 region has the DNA TGCGCCAGCAGGGGGGAGGGTAACACTGAAGCTTTCTTT.

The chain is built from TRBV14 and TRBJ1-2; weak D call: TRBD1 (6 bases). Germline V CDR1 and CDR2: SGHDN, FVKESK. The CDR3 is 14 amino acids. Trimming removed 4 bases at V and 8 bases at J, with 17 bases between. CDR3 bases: TGTGCCAGCAGCCCGCTTGGGGGGGCGAGCGGCTACACCTTC. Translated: CASSPLGGASGYTF.

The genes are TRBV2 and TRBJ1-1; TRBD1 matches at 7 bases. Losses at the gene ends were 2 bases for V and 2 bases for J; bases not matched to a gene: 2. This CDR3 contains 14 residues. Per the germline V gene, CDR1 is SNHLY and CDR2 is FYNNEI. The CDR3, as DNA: TGTGCCAGCAGTGAAACAGGGGTAAACACTGAAGCTTTCTTT. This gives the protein CASSETGVNTEAFF.

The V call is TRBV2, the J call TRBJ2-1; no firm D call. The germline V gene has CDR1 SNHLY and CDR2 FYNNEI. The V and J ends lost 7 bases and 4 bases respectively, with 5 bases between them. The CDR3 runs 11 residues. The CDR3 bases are TGTGCCAGCAAGGGTTACAATGAGCAGTTCTTC. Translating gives CASKGYNEQFF.

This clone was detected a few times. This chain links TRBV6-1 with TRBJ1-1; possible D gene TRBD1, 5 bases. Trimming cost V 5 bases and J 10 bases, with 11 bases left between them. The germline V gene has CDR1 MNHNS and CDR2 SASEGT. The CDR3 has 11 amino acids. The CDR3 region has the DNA TGTGCCAGCAGTTACGGGGCCTCAGCTTTCTTT. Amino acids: CASSYGASAFF.

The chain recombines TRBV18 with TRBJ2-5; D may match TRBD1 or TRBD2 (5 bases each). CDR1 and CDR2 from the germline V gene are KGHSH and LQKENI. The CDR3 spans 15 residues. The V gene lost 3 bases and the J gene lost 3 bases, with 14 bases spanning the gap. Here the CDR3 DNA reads TGTGCCAGCTCACCCGGGGACGGGTACGAAGAGACCCAGTACTTC. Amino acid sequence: CASSPGDGYEETQYF.

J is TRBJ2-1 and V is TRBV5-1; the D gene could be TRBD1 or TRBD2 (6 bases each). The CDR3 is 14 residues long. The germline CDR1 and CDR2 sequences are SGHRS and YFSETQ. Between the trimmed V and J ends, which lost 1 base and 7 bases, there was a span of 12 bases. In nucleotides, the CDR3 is TGCGCCAGCAGCTTGCAGGGGACTGGGAATGAGCAGTTCTTC. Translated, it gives CASSLQGTGNEQFF.

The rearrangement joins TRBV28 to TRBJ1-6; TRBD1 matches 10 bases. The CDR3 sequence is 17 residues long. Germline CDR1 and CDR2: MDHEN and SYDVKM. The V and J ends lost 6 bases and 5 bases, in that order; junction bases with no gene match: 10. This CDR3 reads CASSLFLDRGHNSPLHF. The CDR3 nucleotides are TGTGCCAGCAGCCTTTTCCTCGACAGGGGGCATAATTCACCCCTCCACTTT.

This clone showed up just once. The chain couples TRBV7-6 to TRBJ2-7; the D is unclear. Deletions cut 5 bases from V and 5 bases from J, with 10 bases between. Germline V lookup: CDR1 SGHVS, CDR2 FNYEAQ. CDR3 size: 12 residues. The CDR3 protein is CASSHLGDEQYF. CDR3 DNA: TGTGCCAGCAGCCACCTTGGGGACGAGCAGTACTTC.

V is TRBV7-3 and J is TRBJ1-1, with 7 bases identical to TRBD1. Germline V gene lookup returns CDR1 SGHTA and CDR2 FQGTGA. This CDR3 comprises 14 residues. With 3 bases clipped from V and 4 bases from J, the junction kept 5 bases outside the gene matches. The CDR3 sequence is CASSFNRGSTEAFF. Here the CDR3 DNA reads TGTGCCAGCAGCTTCAACAGGGGAAGCACTGAAGCTTTCTTT.

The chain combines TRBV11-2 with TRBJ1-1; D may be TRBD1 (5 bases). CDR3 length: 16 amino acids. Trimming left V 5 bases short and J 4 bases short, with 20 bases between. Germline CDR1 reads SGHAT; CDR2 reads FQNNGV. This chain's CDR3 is CASSRVEGPTRTEAFF. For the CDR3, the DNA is TGTGCCAGCAGCCGGGTAGAGGGACCCACTCGCACTGAAGCTTTCTTT.